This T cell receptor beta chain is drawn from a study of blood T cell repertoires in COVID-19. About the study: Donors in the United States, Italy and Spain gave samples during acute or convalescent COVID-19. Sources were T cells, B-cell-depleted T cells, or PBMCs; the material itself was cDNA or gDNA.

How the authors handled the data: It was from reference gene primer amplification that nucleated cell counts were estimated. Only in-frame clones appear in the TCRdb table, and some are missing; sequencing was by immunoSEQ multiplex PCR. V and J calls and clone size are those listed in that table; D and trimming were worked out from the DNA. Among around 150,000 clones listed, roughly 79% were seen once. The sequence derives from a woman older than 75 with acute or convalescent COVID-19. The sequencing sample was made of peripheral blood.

The CDR3 here is CASSQVGGREQYF. Written as DNA, the CDR3 is TGTGCCAGCAGCCAAGTAGGGGGACGCGAGCAGTACTTC. V gene TRBV14 combines with J gene TRBJ2-7, with a weak D call TRBD1 (6 bases). The CDR3 is made up of 13 amino acids. Trimming removed 1 base at V and 6 bases at J, with 10 bases between. Germline CDR1 is SGHDN and CDR2 is FVKESK. Together with reference TRBV14 and TRBJ2-7, the CDR3 gives the full variable domain: EAGVTQFPSHSVIEKGQTVTLRCDPISGHDNLYWYRRVMGKEIKFLLHFVKESKQDESGMPNNRFLAERTGGTYSTLKVQPAELEDSGVYFCASSQVGGREQYFGPGTRLTVT.